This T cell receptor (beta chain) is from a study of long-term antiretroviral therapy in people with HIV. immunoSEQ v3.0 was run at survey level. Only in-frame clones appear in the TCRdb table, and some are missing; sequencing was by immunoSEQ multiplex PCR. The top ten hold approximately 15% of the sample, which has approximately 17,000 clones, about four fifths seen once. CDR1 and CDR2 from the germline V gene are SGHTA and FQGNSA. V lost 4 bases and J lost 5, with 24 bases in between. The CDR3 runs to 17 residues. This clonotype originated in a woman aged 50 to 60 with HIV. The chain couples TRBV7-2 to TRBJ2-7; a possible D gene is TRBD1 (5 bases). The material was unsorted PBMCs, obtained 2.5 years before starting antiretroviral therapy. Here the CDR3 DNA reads TGTGCCAGCAGCTCCCAGATAGGGCAAGGGGTAAGGAACGAGCAGTACTTC. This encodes CASSSQIGQGVRNEQYF. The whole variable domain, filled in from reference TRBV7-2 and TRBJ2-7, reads GAGVSQSPSNKVTEKGKDVELRCDPISGHTALYWYRQSLGQGLEFLIYFQGNSAPDKSGLPSDRFSAERTGGSVSTLTIQRTQQEDSAVYLCASSSQIGQGVRNEQYFGPGTRLTVT.